What follows are 30 T cell receptor beta chains derived from one specimen sequenced in a study of blood T cell repertoires in COVID-19. The protocol was immunoSEQ multiplex PCR, while the TCRdb copy is restricted to in-frame clones and leaves out a portion. The table includes roughly 250,000 clones, 85% to 90% detected once. The sample was peripheral blood. All receptors derive from a woman aged 40 to 49 with acute or convalescent COVID-19.

The chain couples TRBV4-2 to TRBJ1-3, with unresolved D. Germline V gene sequence: CDR1 LGHNA, CDR2 YNFKEQ. This CDR3 contains 16 residues. V lost 4 bases and J lost 4, with 17 bases in between. The CDR3 DNA reads TGTGCCAGCAGCCCCGACTCAAAAACGGGAGGAAACACCATATATTTT. The encoded protein is CASSPDSKTGGNTIYF.

This clone was seen a handful of times. The chain is built from TRBV5-6 and TRBJ1-6; D is unresolved. This CDR3 spans 17 amino acids. Germline assignment: CDR1 SGHDT and CDR2 YYEEEE. V was pared by 0 bases and J by 0 bases, with 10 bases between. The CDR3 loop reads CASSLGLSSSYNSPLHF. CDR3 DNA sequence: TGTGCCAGCAGCTTGGGTCTCTCGAGCTCCTATAATTCACCCCTCCACTTT.

The chain joins TRBV4-1 to TRBJ1-1; D possibly corresponds to TRBD1 (6 bases). The CDR3 contains 16 residues. CDR1 is MGHRA and CDR2 is YSYEKL in the germline V gene. Trimming took 3 bases from V and 0 from J, leaving 14 bases between them. Here the CDR3 reads CASSQRAGALNTEAFF. CDR3 DNA: TGCGCCAGCAGCCAGCGAGCAGGGGCCTTGAACACTGAAGCTTTCTTT.

The chain is built from TRBV10-3 and TRBJ2-2, with 8 bases that match TRBD2. In germline, CDR1 is ENHRY, CDR2 SYGVKD. V was pared by 3 bases and J by 7 bases, with 7 bases of the junction left unmatched. The CDR3 extends over 15 amino acids. The CDR3 region is CAISESGGWVGELFF. In DNA, the CDR3 is TGTGCCATCAGTGAAAGCGGGGGTTGGGTCGGGGAGCTGTTTTTT.

The rearrangement joins TRBV5-1 to TRBJ2-7, with 9 bases lining up with TRBD1. The CDR3 runs to 14 residues. Trimming at V came to 0 bases and at J to 4 bases, leaving 2 bases not matched to a gene. Germline CDR1 is SGHRS and CDR2 is YFSETQ. The CDR3 spells CASSLVGTGYEQYV. DNA of the CDR3: TGCGCCAGCAGCTTGGTAGGGACAGGGTACGAGCAGTACGTC.

On this clone itself: The same CDR3 is also encoded by other DNA sequences in this sample. This chain links TRBV27 with TRBJ1-2; D might be TRBD1 (6 bases). Germline V gives CDR1 MNHEY, CDR2 SMNVEV (reference sequence). With 3 bases removed from V and 6 bases from J, the gap between germline ends came to 8 bases. The CDR3 is 12 amino acids. The CDR3 sequence: CASSLAGDGYTF. The CDR3 DNA reads as TGTGCCAGCAGTTTGGCAGGGGATGGCTACACCTTC.

The J gene is TRBJ1-3, the V gene TRBV9; perhaps TRBD1 as D (6 bases). Germline CDR1 reads SGDLS; CDR2 reads YYNGEE. This CDR3 has 16 amino acids. V was clipped by 4 bases and J by 3 bases, with 17 bases between them. In nucleotides, the CDR3 is TGTGCCAGCAGCCGGCGGTCGGACAGCTATGGAAACACCATATATTTT. Translating gives CASSRRSDSYGNTIYF.

The rearrangement joins TRBV6-5 to TRBJ1-2, with a tentative D call TRBD1 (5 bases). The V end lost 0 bases, the J end lost 8 bases, and 10 bases lay between the germline ends. The CDR3 sequence is 13 residues long. Germline V lookup: CDR1 MNHEY, CDR2 SVGAGI. DNA of the CDR3: TGTGCCAGCAGTTACTCATCAGGGTTGGGCTACACCTTC. It encodes CASSYSSGLGYTF.

V is TRBV25-1 and J is TRBJ1-2, with a weak D call TRBD1 (5 bases). The CDR3 is made up of 13 amino acids. The V gene's germline CDR1 is MGHDK and CDR2 SYGVNS. CDR3 nucleotide sequence: TGTGCGGCAGGCGGACGGGGGGACTATGGCTACACCTTC. Protein: CAAGGRGDYGYTF.

The chain couples TRBV28 to TRBJ2-7, with TRBD1 matching 12 bases. Germline loops: CDR1 MDHEN, CDR2 SYDVKM. The CDR3 consists of 18 residues. After removal of 4 bases from V and 3 bases from J, the junction contained 13 bases not matched to a gene. The DNA for the CDR3 is TGTGCCAGCAGTTCACAGCCGGGACAGGGGGCATCGAGCTACGAGCAGTACGTC. This codes for CASSSQPGQGASSYEQYV.

The chain is built from TRBV10-3 and TRBJ2-7, with D perhaps matching TRBD2 (7 bases). The germline V gene encodes CDR1 ENHRY and CDR2 SYGVKD. There are 14 residues in the CDR3. The V gene lost 11 bases and the J gene lost 4 bases, with 21 bases spanning the gap. CDR3 in DNA: TGTGCCCCCCAGGGCGGGGGCCTATGTTACGAGCAGTACGTC. Protein product: CAPQGGGLCYEQYV.

As for this clone: This same CDR3 is encoded by further DNA sequences in the sample. The genes are TRBV30 and TRBJ1-2; 8 nucleotides align to TRBD1. The length of the CDR3 is 13 residues. CDR1 GTSNPN and CDR2 SVGIG come from the germline V gene (reference sequence). V lost 5 bases, J lost 2 bases, and 4 bases stayed unmatched. As DNA, the CDR3 is TGTGCCTGGTCAGGGGGCGGAAACTATGGCTACACCTTC. Its translation: CAWSGGGNYGYTF.

This clone was counted a few times. The chain couples TRBV5-6 to TRBJ1-6; D might be TRBD1 (6 bases). Germline V gene sequence: CDR1 SGHDT, CDR2 YYEEEE. The CDR3 covers 13 residues. Trimming took off 2 bases at V and 12 bases at J, with 12 bases between the two ends. The CDR3 reads CASSLRKGEPLHF. In nucleotides, the CDR3 is TGTGCCAGCAGCTTACGAAAGGGGGAACCCCTCCACTTT.

This chain joins TRBV29-1 and TRBJ2-1, with no clear D. Germline assignment: CDR1 SQVTM and CDR2 ANQGSEA. The V gene lost 7 bases and the J gene lost 12 bases, with 16 bases spanning the gap. The CDR3 is made up of 11 amino acids. CDR3 region: CSARTRVGQFF. CDR3 DNA: TGCAGCGCCCGAACCCGGGTTGGGCAGTTCTTC.

This chain uses TRBV9 with TRBJ2-1; D perhaps matches TRBD2 (6 bases). CDR3 size: 15 residues. With 3 bases removed from V and 7 bases from J, the gap between germline ends came to 17 bases. Germline V lookup: CDR1 SGDLS, CDR2 YYNGEE. This CDR3 is CASSASGGIWNEQFF. Here the CDR3 DNA reads TGTGCCAGCAGCGCTTCGGGCGGGATCTGGAATGAGCAGTTCTTC. Full variable domain (outside the CDR3, taken from reference TRBV9 and TRBJ2-1): DSGVTQTPKHLITATGQRVTLRCSPRSGDLSVYWYQQSLDQGLQFLIQYYNGEERAKGNILERFSAQQFPDLHSELNLSSLELGDSALYFCASSASGGIWNEQFFGPGTRLTVL.

The J gene is TRBJ2-5, the V gene TRBV6-5; tentative D call: TRBD2 (6 bases). The CDR3 is made up of 14 amino acids. The ends were cut back, 4 bases at V and 2 bases at J, with 11 bases in the middle. Germline values: CDR1 MNHEY, CDR2 SVGAGI. This CDR3 is CASSWGTGQETQYF. The CDR3 DNA follows: TGTGCCAGCAGTTGGGGGACTGGACAAGAGACCCAGTACTTC.

This clone was seen a handful of times. Distinct nucleotide sequences in the sample also encode this CDR3. CDR3 in DNA: TGTGCCAGCAGCCAAGGGGGGAGGAATCAGCCCCAGCATTTT. This codes for CASSQGGRNQPQHF. The rearrangement joins TRBV3-1 (or the pseudogene TRBV3-2) to TRBJ1-5, with D perhaps TRBD1 (5 bases). Germline V gives CDR1 LGHDT, CDR2 YNNKEL (reference sequence). The CDR3 has 14 residues. The germline V and J ends were trimmed by 1 base and 4 bases, with 8 bases remaining between them.

The chain combines TRBV10-3 with TRBJ2-5; 8 bases are a match to TRBD2. J gave up 2 bases and V 3 bases, and 5 bases lay outside the gene matches. In germline, CDR1 is ENHRY, CDR2 SYGVKD. The CDR3 sequence is 15 residues long. The CDR3 here is CAISDSRGAQETQYF. The CDR3 nucleotides read TGTGCCATCAGTGATTCGCGGGGGGCACAAGAGACCCAGTACTTC.

The CDR3 loop is CASSSQGVQETQYF. The CDR3 DNA reads TGTGCCAGCAGCTCACAGGGGGTCCAAGAGACCCAGTACTTC. The rearrangement links TRBV5-5 to TRBJ2-5; TRBD1 matches 8 bases. V trimming: 3 bases; J trimming: 1 base; junction bases outside the gene matches: 2. The CDR3 sequence is 14 residues long. In germline, CDR1 is SGHKS, CDR2 YYEKEE (reference sequence).

The gene calls are TRBV7-3 and TRBJ2-3; D possibly corresponds to TRBD2 (6 bases). V was pared by 2 bases and J by 2 bases, with 14 bases between. Germline values: CDR1 SGHTA, CDR2 FQGTGA. The CDR3 has 16 residues. The CDR3 loop reads CASSLAAGRYTDTQYF. The CDR3 DNA is TGTGCCAGCAGCTTAGCCGCGGGGCGATACACAGATACGCAGTATTTT.

This chain connects TRBV13 to TRBJ2-7; D is perhaps TRBD2 (7 bases). Germline-derived CDR1 and CDR2 are PRHDT and FYEKMQ (reference sequence). V lost 1 base and J lost 5, with 12 bases in between. CDR3 length: 14 residues. CDR3 nucleotides: TGTGCCAGCAGCTTAGAACGGGGGGCGAACGAGCAGTACGTC. Translation gives CASSLERGANEQYV.

The gene calls are TRBV7-3 and TRBJ2-1; 9 bases fit TRBD2. V was pared by 4 bases and J by 7 bases, with 14 bases of the junction left unmatched. The CDR3 covers 17 residues. Germline CDR1 is SGHTA and CDR2 is FQGTGA. The CDR3, as DNA: TGTGCCAGCAGCTCCCGAGGTAGCGGGGGCCTGGGAAATGAGCAGTTCTTC. As protein: CASSSRGSGGLGNEQFF.

This chain joins TRBV7-2 and TRBJ2-2; D gene ambiguous. This CDR3 is 13 amino acids long. Trimming pared 6 bases from V and 7 bases from J, leaving 12 bases between. Germline V lookup: CDR1 SGHTA, CDR2 FQGNSA. The CDR3 DNA reads TGTGCCAGCAGTCTACGAAATAGCGGGGAGCTGTTTTTT. This sequence encodes CASSLRNSGELFF. Together with reference TRBV7-2 and TRBJ2-2, the CDR3 gives the full variable domain: GAGVSQSPSNKVTEKGKDVELRCDPISGHTALYWYRQSLGQGLEFLIYFQGNSAPDKSGLPSDRFSAERTGGSVSTLTIQRTQQEDSAVYLCASSLRNSGELFFGEGSRLTVL.

This sequence joins TRBV19 and TRBJ1-2, with 8 bases lining up with TRBD1. CDR1 is LNHDA and CDR2 is SQIVND in the germline V gene (reference sequence). The CDR3 runs 14 residues. Germline trimming cut 3 bases from V and 6 bases from J; bases unmatched to any gene: 6. Written as DNA, the CDR3 is TGTGCCAGTAGTATGCAGGGGGCATCTGATGGCTACACCTTC. This gives the protein CASSMQGASDGYTF.

This chain connects TRBV15 to TRBJ2-5, with D perhaps TRBD2 (6 bases). Germline loops: CDR1 LNHNV, CDR2 YYDKDF (reference sequence). V lost 5 bases and J lost 4, with 20 bases in between. This CDR3 contains 16 residues. Here the CDR3 DNA reads TGTGCCACCAGCCCCAGGGAGGTGGGTTTGGCAGAGACCCAGTACTTC. Its protein product is CATSPREVGLAETQYF.

The chain employs TRBV24-1 and TRBJ2-1; 12 bases align to TRBD2. V shed 6 bases and J 0 bases; nucleotides not matched to a gene: 14. Germline V CDR1 and CDR2: KGHDR, SFDVKD. This CDR3 contains 20 residues. Written as DNA, the CDR3 is TGTGCCACCAGTCAGCAGCTCTTCCGGACTAGCGGGGACTCCTACAATGAGCAGTTCTTC. This codes for CATSQQLFRTSGDSYNEQFF.

This chain connects TRBV7-8 to TRBJ2-3; 12 nucleotides match TRBD2. Germline V gives CDR1 SGHVS, CDR2 FQNEAQ. Losses at the gene ends were 5 bases for V and 6 bases for J; bases not matched to a gene: 18. CDR3 length: 19 residues. CDR3 DNA sequence: TGTGCCAGCAGCCCCTCCCCACCCCCGCTAGCGGGGGGGCGGGATACGCAGTATTTT. Translated, it gives CASSPSPPPLAGGRDTQYF.

The V call is TRBV6-6, the J call TRBJ2-5, with 8 nucleotides matching TRBD2. Germline V CDR1 and CDR2: MNHNY, SVGAGI (reference sequence). The CDR3 runs to 17 residues. J lost 1 base, V lost 5 bases, and 12 bases had no gene match. This chain's CDR3 is CASSPGIAGGVQETQYF. The CDR3 DNA follows: TGTGCCAGCAGTCCCGGAATCGCGGGGGGCGTCCAAGAGACCCAGTACTTC.

The genes are TRBV19 and TRBJ1-5; tentatively, D is TRBD1 (6 bases). Trimming pared 8 bases from V and 3 bases from J, leaving 14 bases between. CDR1 LNHDA and CDR2 SQIVND come from the germline V gene (reference sequence). The CDR3 consists of 14 residues. In DNA form, the CDR3 reads TGTGCCAGTCACAGGGAGGGCCTCAATCAGCCCCAGCATTTT. The encoded protein is CASHREGLNQPQHF.

The chain recombines TRBV5-1 with TRBJ1-4; perhaps TRBD1 as D (5 bases). The CDR3 is 15 amino acids. Germline V gene data show CDR1 as SGHRS and CDR2 as YFSETQ. The V gene lost 3 bases and the J gene lost 8 bases, with 17 bases spanning the gap. This CDR3 is CASSSGLQSWEKLFF. The CDR3 coding sequence is TGCGCCAGCAGCTCGGGACTGCAGTCTTGGGAAAAACTGTTTTTT.